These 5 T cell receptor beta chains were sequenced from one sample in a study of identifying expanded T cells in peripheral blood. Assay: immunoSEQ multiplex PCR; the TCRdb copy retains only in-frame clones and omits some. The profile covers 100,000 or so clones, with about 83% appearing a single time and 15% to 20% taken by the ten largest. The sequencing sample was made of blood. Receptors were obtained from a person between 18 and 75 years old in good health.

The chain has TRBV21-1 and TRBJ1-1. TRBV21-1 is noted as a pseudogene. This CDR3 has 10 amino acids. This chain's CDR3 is CASSHSGAFF. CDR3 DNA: TGTGCCAGCAGCCATTCGGGGGCTTTCTTT.

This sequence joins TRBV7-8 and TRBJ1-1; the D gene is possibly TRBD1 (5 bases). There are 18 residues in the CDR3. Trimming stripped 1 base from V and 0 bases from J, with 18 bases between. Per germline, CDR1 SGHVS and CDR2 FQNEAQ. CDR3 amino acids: CASSLGRPGGWMNTEAFF. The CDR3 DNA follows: TGTGCCAGCAGCTTAGGTCGGCCCGGGGGGTGGATGAACACTGAAGCTTTCTTT.

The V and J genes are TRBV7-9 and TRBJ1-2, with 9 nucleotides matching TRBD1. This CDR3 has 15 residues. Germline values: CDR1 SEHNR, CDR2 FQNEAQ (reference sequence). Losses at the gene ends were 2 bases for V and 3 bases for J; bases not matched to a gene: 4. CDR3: CASSLTGGFDYGYTF. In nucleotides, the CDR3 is TGTGCCAGCAGCTTAACAGGGGGCTTCGACTATGGCTACACCTTC. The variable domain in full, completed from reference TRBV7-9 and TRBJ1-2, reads DTGVSQNPRHKITKRGQNVTFRCDPISEHNRLYWYRQTLGQGPEFLTYFQNEAQLEKSRLLSDRFSAERPKGSFSTLEIQRTEQGDSAMYLCASSLTGGFDYGYTFGSGTRLTVV.

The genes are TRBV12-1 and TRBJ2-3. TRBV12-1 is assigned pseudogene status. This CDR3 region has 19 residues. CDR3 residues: CASSGRVGRAEPSTDTQYF. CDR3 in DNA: TGTGCCAGCAGTGGTCGGGTGGGCCGGGCCGAACCCAGCACAGATACGCAGTATTTT.

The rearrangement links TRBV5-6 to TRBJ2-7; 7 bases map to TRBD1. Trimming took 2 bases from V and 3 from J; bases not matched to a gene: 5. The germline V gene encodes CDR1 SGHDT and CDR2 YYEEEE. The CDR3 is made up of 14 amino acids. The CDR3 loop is CASSLGRGFYEQYF. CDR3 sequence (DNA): TGTGCCAGCAGCTTAGGCAGGGGGTTCTACGAGCAGTACTTC.